Given below is one T cell receptor beta chain in context. This CDR3 region has 18 residues. Germline V CDR1 and CDR2: SGHRS, YFSETQ. V lost 4 bases to trimming and J lost 2 bases, with 24 bases between them. Staff drew 9 to 10 milliliters of peripheral blood from each donor. Per individual sample, total RNA of at least 5.5 micrograms was extracted. The entry originates in a study of blood T cells in healthy people across ages. Using a J-beta primer mix together with a sample-barcoded 5' primer, a second PCR was run for roughly 6 to 12 cycles. A tag from a template-switch adaptor with 12 random nucleotides marked each cDNA molecule. Paired-end reads containing CDR3 totaled no fewer than 2.5 million for each sample. TCRdb re-called the 5' RACE reads through MiXCR, storing one row per CDR3 protein. Counted here are approximately 1,700,000 distinct CDR3 sequences, roughly two fifths occurring once; the ten biggest clones make up 20% to 25%.

The J gene is TRBJ1-2, the V gene TRBV5-1; D call uncertain. This clonotype was sampled from a human donor in good health. The source material was blood. The CDR3 loop reads CASSPSGLPILLNYGYTF. CDR3 DNA sequence: TGCGCCAGCAGCCCTTCAGGACTTCCGATTTTACTCAACTATGGCTACACCTTC.